This entry describes one T cell receptor (beta chain). The antigen is not known. A read error may account for a junction end that differs from germline. The authors amplified TCR beta CDR3 regions, and they did so from RNA transcripts for repertoire sequencing. Amplification began with first-round RT-PCR using HTBI primers, then second-round multiplex PCR was performed. TCRdb redid the calling of the multiplex PCR reads with MiXCR, one entry per CDR3 protein. Of around 590,000 distinct CDR3 sequences in the sample, about 35% were seen once. The CDR3 runs 13 residues. Germline-derived CDR1 and CDR2 are SSHAT and FNYEAQ (reference sequence). The data derive from a study of Graves' ophthalmopathy and Graves' hyperthyroidism. Whole-study results and caveats: Ophthalmopathy was separated from stable hyperthyroidism by a 13-signature model with approximately 91% sensitivity and just under 84% specificity. Blood also held most thyroid clonotypes expanded above 0.001 frequency.

Source material: peripheral blood or thyroid tissue (not recorded which). The rearrangement links TRBV7-7 to TRBJ2-1, with D maybe TRBD2 (5 bases). The sequence derives from an adult man with Graves' hyperthyroidism. The CDR3 is CASSLAYLDEQFF. Here the CDR3 DNA reads TGTGCTAGCAGCTTAGCGTATTTGGATGAGCAGTTCTTC.